This entry lists 20 T cell receptor beta chains sequenced from one sample in a study of T cell repertoires in cytomegalovirus infection. Via MiXCR, TCRdb re-called the reads, giving one row per CDR3 protein. The repertoire holds 100,000 to 150,000 distinct CDR3 sequences, with 7% to 9.5% as singletons. What was sequenced was PBMCs. The source of these receptors is a human donor in good health (CMV status not recorded). Some clones in this sample may be carry-over from other donors' samples.

In this sample, this clonotype turned up a few times. The chain joins TRBV20-1 to TRBJ2-5; no firm D call. The CDR3 is 11 residues long. Trimming pared 6 bases from V and 5 bases from J, leaving 10 bases between. Germline V gene data show CDR1 as DFQATT and CDR2 as SNEGSKA (reference sequence). The CDR3 bases are TGCAGTGCCACCCTGCGGGAGACCCAGTACTTC. Protein sequence: CSATLRETQYF.

This clonotype was counted ten times or more. The V gene is TRBV19, the J gene TRBJ2-1; D perhaps matches TRBD2 (6 bases). Germline V gene lookup returns CDR1 LNHDA and CDR2 SQIVND (reference sequence). CDR3 size: 17 residues. The germline V and J ends were trimmed by 4 bases and 4 bases, with 20 bases remaining between them. The CDR3 loop is CASSNLLGGRRYNEQFF. The DNA of the CDR3 is TGTGCCAGTAGTAATCTTCTGGGGGGTCGGCGGTACAATGAGCAGTTCTTC.

The chain employs TRBV20-1 and TRBJ2-1; tentative D call: TRBD2 (6 bases). The V end was cut by 0 bases, the J end by 8 bases, with 17 bases between. The CDR3 has 15 amino acids. Germline V gene data show CDR1 as DFQATT and CDR2 as SNEGSKA (reference sequence). The CDR3 DNA reads TGCAGTGCTAGAGATTGGGGGGACTGGGGGGATGAGCAGTTCTTC. Amino acid sequence: CSARDWGDWGDEQFF.

This clonotype was found a few times. This rearrangement joins TRBV12-3 or TRBV12-4 to TRBJ2-1; 10 bases fit TRBD2. V dropped 5 bases and J dropped 4; count of bases not matched to a gene: 5. This CDR3 is built from 15 residues. Here the CDR3 DNA reads TGTGCCAGCAGTCTCCTTAGCGGGGGGTACAATGAGCAGTTCTTC. Translated, it gives CASSLLSGGYNEQFF.

As concerns this clonotype: A much larger clone differs by one base, so this may be a read error. The genes are TRBV11-2 and TRBJ2-3; 8 bases align to TRBD1. CDR1 and CDR2 from the germline V gene are SGHAT and FQNNGV. This CDR3 comprises 14 residues. The CDR3 region is CACSSWTGKDTQYF. The CDR3 DNA is TGTGCCTGCAGCTCTTGGACAGGGAAGGATACGCAGTATTTT.

The sample holds many counts of this clonotype. V is TRBV11-2 and J is TRBJ1-1; tentative D call: TRBD1 (6 bases). V lost 5 bases and J 10 bases, leaving 20 bases between the germline ends. The germline gives CDR1 SGHAT, CDR2 FQNNGV. The CDR3 is 14 amino acids. CDR3 bases: TGTGCCAGCAGCCCTTCCCGGGACACGGTTAGAGCTTTCTTT. Encoded protein: CASSPSRDTVRAFF.

This clonotype was observed many times. This rearrangement joins TRBV7-2 to TRBJ2-5, with D unresolved. This CDR3 spans 17 amino acids. Germline V lookup: CDR1 SGHTA, CDR2 FQGNSA. Trimming removed 5 bases at V and 2 bases at J, with 21 bases between. The CDR3 DNA sequence: TGTGCCAGCAGCACACGTAGGCGTGTACCTTCACAAGAGACCCAGTACTTC. Amino acid sequence: CASSTRRRVPSQETQYF.

The rearrangement uses TRBV3-1 and TRBJ1-3, with D tentatively TRBD1 (6 bases). Deletions cut 3 bases from V and 1 base from J, with 16 bases between. The CDR3 covers 17 residues. The germline CDR1 and CDR2 sequences are LGHDT and YNNKEL (reference sequence). The CDR3 is CASSHWDTRISGNTIYF. As DNA, the CDR3 is TGTGCCAGCAGCCATTGGGACACCCGTATTTCTGGAAACACCATATATTTT. Drawing the rest from reference TRBV3-1 and TRBJ1-3, the complete variable domain is DTAVSQTPKYLVTQMGNDKSIKCEQNLGHDTMYWYKQDSKKFLKIMFSYNNKELIINETVPNRFSPKSPDKAHLNLHINSLELGDSAVYFCASSHWDTRISGNTIYFGEGSWLTVV.

This clonotype has a count of ten or more. This chain uses TRBV2 with TRBJ2-7, with D uncertain. V lost 10 bases, J lost 1 base, and 11 bases lay in between. This CDR3 has 12 residues. Germline assignment: CDR1 SNHLY and CDR2 FYNNEI. The DNA of the CDR3 is TGTGCCACCTTAGGCAGATCCTACGAGCAGTACTTC. Protein product: CATLGRSYEQYF.

The CDR3: CASSLIQSNLHF. In DNA, the CDR3 is TGTGCCAGCAGTCTCATACAGAGCAACCTCCACTTT. The genes are TRBV28 and TRBJ1-6; D gene uncertain. Looked up from germline, CDR1 is MDHEN and CDR2 is SYDVKM. The CDR3 runs 12 residues. V lost 5 bases to trimming and J lost 15 bases, with 14 bases between them.

This clonotype was counted ten times or more. The gene calls are TRBV7-2 and TRBJ2-1; 7 bases map to TRBD2. Trimming cost V 2 bases and J 2 bases; bases outside gene matches: 6. In germline, CDR1 is SGHTA, CDR2 FQGNSA. This CDR3 has 16 residues. CDR3 residues: CASSLWTGGTYNEQFF. The CDR3 DNA reads as TGTGCCAGCAGCTTATGGACGGGGGGAACCTACAATGAGCAGTTCTTC.

In its sample, this clonotype was seen many times. The rearrangement joins TRBV5-1 to TRBJ1-2, with 7 bases fitting TRBD1. The CDR3 consists of 14 residues. The junction had 6 bases not matched to a gene; V was cut back by 0 bases and J by 7 bases. CDR1 and CDR2 from the germline V gene are SGHRS and YFSETQ. The CDR3 loop is CASSLGQGSGGYTF. DNA of the CDR3: TGCGCCAGCAGCTTGGGACAGGGCAGCGGTGGCTACACCTTC.

This clonotype appeared many times. CDR3 DNA: TGCAGCGTTGCCCGGAGGGGCGGCTACACCTTC. Its translation: CSVARRGGYTF. The chain carries TRBV29-1 and TRBJ1-2; tentatively, D is TRBD1 (5 bases). The CDR3 is 11 residues long. The V gene's germline CDR1 is SQVTM and CDR2 ANQGSEA. The V end lost 4 bases, the J end lost 8 bases, and 11 bases lay between the germline ends.

This clonotype was seen repeatedly, ten times or more. This chain joins TRBV28 and TRBJ2-1; D uncertain. Germline V gene data show CDR1 as MDHEN and CDR2 as SYDVKM. The CDR3 covers 15 residues. The V end lost 4 bases, the J end lost 3 bases, and 13 bases lay between the germline ends. The CDR3 region has the DNA TGTGCCAGCAGTTCCTTTGGGTCCGACTACAATGAGCAGTTCTTC. Translation: CASSSFGSDYNEQFF.

J is TRBJ2-3 and V is TRBV29-1; TRBD1 aligns across 9 bases. J was trimmed by 1 base and V by 3 bases; bases with no gene match: 2. CDR3 length: 14 residues. Germline CDR1 is SQVTM and CDR2 is ANQGSEA. As DNA, the CDR3 is TGCAGCGTTGAGGACAGGGGTGGCACAGATACGCAGTATTTT. Translation gives CSVEDRGGTDTQYF.

The chain is built from TRBV4-1 and TRBJ1-5, with D tentatively TRBD1 (5 bases). V gave up 1 base and J gave up 3 bases, with 13 bases separating them. This CDR3 has 16 residues. The V gene's germline CDR1 is MGHRA and CDR2 YSYEKL. CDR3 sequence reads: CASSQGGHRNNQPQHF. The CDR3 region has the DNA TGCGCCAGCAGCCAAGGAGGGCACAGGAACAATCAGCCCCAGCATTTT.

This clonotype was counted a few times. This chain links TRBV12-3 or TRBV12-4 with TRBJ2-7; TRBD1 matches at 10 bases. Germline trimming cut 5 bases from V and 6 bases from J; bases unmatched to any gene: 16. CDR3 length equals 17 residues. The CDR3 coding sequence is TGTGCCAGCAGTGCAACCCATGCCGGGACAGGGGCGTCCGAGCAGTACTTC. The encoded protein is CASSATHAGTGASEQYF.

The chain recombines TRBV29-1 with TRBJ1-1; no definite D call. The CDR3 consists of 13 residues. Germline values: CDR1 SQVTM, CDR2 ANQGSEA. Trimming shortened V by 1 base and J by 0 bases, and 6 bases separated the two germline ends. The CDR3 DNA reads TGCAGCGTTGAAGGTCAGATGAACACTGAAGCTTTCTTT. It yields the protein CSVEGQMNTEAFF.

This clonotype was recorded at least ten times. The V and J genes are TRBV6-5 and TRBJ2-1; D is undetermined. Trimming took off 7 bases at V and 9 bases at J, with 10 bases between the two ends. Germline CDR1 MNHEY, CDR2 SVGAGI. The length of the CDR3 is 11 residues. CDR3 region: CASTLRSEQFF. The CDR3 region has the DNA TGTGCCAGCACTCTACGTAGTGAGCAGTTCTTC.

This clonotype was detected only a few times. The rearrangement joins TRBV7-9 to TRBJ2-3; D unclear. V was clipped by 6 bases and J by 0 bases, with 13 bases between them. Germline-derived CDR1 and CDR2 are SEHNR and FQNEAQ (reference sequence). CDR3 length: 15 residues. CDR3 nucleotide sequence: TGTGCCAGCAGGTGGACCCCCCTTAGCACAGATACGCAGTATTTT. This translates into CASRWTPLSTDTQYF.